This T cell receptor beta chain was captured in a study of blood T cell repertoires in COVID-19. Study in general: COVID-19 samples from acute and convalescent phases originated in the United States, Italy and Spain. PBMCs, B-cell-depleted T cells, or T cells were the source of the cDNA or gDNA that made up the material.

In germline, CDR1 is LGHDT, CDR2 YNNKEL (reference sequence). Deletions cut 0 bases from V and 1 base from J, with 14 bases between. The CDR3 has 17 amino acids. As originally analysed: Estimated nucleated cell counts came from reference gene primer amplification. TCRdb's copy holds only in-frame clones and misses some; the assay was immunoSEQ multiplex PCR. The V and J calls and clone size come from that table; D and trimming were worked out from the DNA. The table lists about 160,000 clones, around 85% of them singletons. The chain has TRBV3-1 (or the pseudogene TRBV3-2) and TRBJ2-3; weak D call: TRBD2 (7 bases). The sample consisted of peripheral blood. This TCR derives from a man aged 55 to 70 who had recovered from COVID-19. CDR3 region: CASSQEVGGARTDTQYF. The CDR3 nucleotides are TGTGCCAGCAGCCAAGAGGTTGGGGGGGCCCGCACAGATACGCAGTATTTT.